This TCR beta chain was obtained from a study of shared clonotypes between healthy human individuals. Whole-study findings and limits: The represented genetic and exposure-history diversity was limited by the small number of donors.

Over several immunoSEQ plates, each subset's genomic DNA was distributed in even portions. Here immunoSEQ multiplex PCR was the method, and the copy in TCRdb shows in-frame clones only, minus some. The table shows fewer than 550,000 clones, with about three quarters occurring only once. Healthy HIV-negative adults with no recent acute infections or vaccinations were recruited as donors. To note about this clone: The antigen is not known.

The germline CDR1 and CDR2 sequences are SGHRS and YFSETQ. The ends lost 4 bases at V and 6 bases at J; junction bases unmatched: 7. This CDR3 is built from 14 residues. What was sequenced was PBMCs. The chain recombines TRBV5-1 with TRBJ2-3; 8 positions agree with TRBD1. This clonotype was sampled from a woman aged 40 to 50 in good health. Some clones in this sample may be carry-over from other donors' samples. The CDR3 sequence is CASSNRQGPDTQYF. As DNA, the CDR3 is TGCGCCAGCAGCAACAGACAGGGGCCCGATACGCAGTATTTT.